This TCR beta chain derives from a study of cytomegalovirus exposure and HLA in healthy donors (dated by TCRdb to about 2017). About the investigation overall: According to an earlier analysis of 587 of the donors, some 170 million T cells yielded 117 million unique TCR beta sequences and approximately 300 Gb of sequence data. A later genetic analysis used genome-wide SNP genotypes for 398 of the 666 donors, treating that subset as a discovery cohort. An early release that covered some 630 HLA-typed donors contained about 300 gigabases of sequencing data and tens of millions of unique TCR sequences. An earlier analysis of fewer than 750 of the donors used high-throughput TCR beta sequencing to judge whether each TCR beta V gene segment behaved as functional or pseudogenic. In addition to the first cohort of about 650 subjects, a separate validation cohort of 120 different subjects was used. The later analysis used no new phenotypic data to find candidate immune exposures, relying instead on TCR beta sequences and their occurrence across donors. Of the 300 to 500 genotyped donors, 75% to 85% were placed in the genetic ancestry cluster associated with self-reported Caucasian donors. On average, around 240,000 unique TCR beta nucleotide sequences were sequenced per donor among 398 genotyped donors of the cohort, with roughly 18% of those sequences being non-productive. The number of typed donors differed by locus: 629-630 for A, B, C, DRB1 and DQB1; 500 to 550 for DQA1; some 610 for DPA1; and approximately 450 for DPB1. Roughly 5 DR-DQ haplotypes were handled as single units for association and clustering, since linkage in the cohort was strong. Every discovery cohort repertoire had been produced on one sequencing platform. Donor age, sex, ethnicity and CMV serostatus were compiled together with the repertoire data. High-throughput TCR immunosequencing, statistical association of individual TCRs with disease status, and machine learning were combined to predict cytomegalovirus infection status. The aim of the study was to test whether cataloging public T cell receptors could identify signatures of past pathogen exposure. To study patterns of TCR occurrence, a later analysis re-analyzed previously published TCR beta repertoires from 700 or so donors and added high-resolution HLA genotyping. Both class I and class II loci were covered by HLA typing, at four-digit resolution. Using immunosequencing, the study profiled T cell repertoires from 500 to 800 subjects and related those repertoires to cytomegalovirus serostatus.

Libraries came from the immunoSEQ multiplex PCR assay. For the multiplex PCR, a mixture combining 60 forward primers for TCR Vbeta segments and 13 reverse primers for TCR Jbeta segments was used. The CDR3 region of rearranged TCR beta genes was amplified from genomic DNA by a multiplex PCR assay. On the Illumina HiSeq System, the amplified TCR beta libraries were sequenced as 87-base-pair reads. The original pipeline was this. In a later analysis, 77 million or so unique TCR beta chains were counted across the 650 to 700 repertoires, and approximately 11 million of these chains were shared by at least two donors. A nearest-neighbor algorithm error-corrected the raw reads and collapsed the reads into unique sequences, merging closely related sequences to remove PCR and sequencing errors. CDR3 sequences were aligned to IMGT reference sequences to assign V, D and J gene segments. For a sequence to be retained, a match of at least six nucleotides to both a V gene segment and a J gene segment was required. A rearrangement counted as productive if the CDR3 had no stop codons and remained in frame with V and J, and every other rearrangement counted as non-productive. Following IMGT convention, CDR3 was defined as the stretch from the second conserved V-encoded cysteine up to the conserved J-encoded phenylalanine. In an earlier analysis of roughly 610 of the donors, sequences lacking an unambiguous match to a single V gene segment were excluded. In an earlier analysis of approximately 500 of the donors, a V segment was called functional when productive rearrangements were above 56.7%, and segregating when the standard deviation between donors exceeded 5%. A statistical classification framework was developed to diagnose cytomegalovirus status using the catalog of TCR beta chain sequences. In a later analysis, TCR nucleotide sequences were compared against IMGT/GENE-DB human TR gene sequences so that V and J genes could be assigned. The TCRdist pipeline was used in a later analysis to assign CDR3 sequences and most-parsimonious VDJ recombination scenarios. A later analysis defined each TCR beta chain by its CDR3 amino acid sequence plus V-gene family, and excluded reads lacking a unique V-gene family. To address suspected cross-contamination and a sequencing artifact, a later analysis removed 592 highly shared, low-generation-probability nucleotide sequences. For each public chain, a later analysis derived a clonal expansion index from normalized ranks of inferred template counts within each repertoire. In a later analysis, generation probabilities were computed using a VDJ recombination model fitted to out-of-frame rearrangements, and the results were checked against IGoR. In a later analysis, TCR-TCR, TCR-HLA and TCR-CMV co-occurrence was scored with hypergeometric tests, and a repertoire-size bias correction was applied to TCR pairs. To estimate false discovery rates, a later analysis permuted the HLA or CMV assignments 20 times. In a later analysis, co-occurring TCRs were grouped using DBSCAN, and TCRdist sequence similarity was added for clustering within HLA-allele-positive subsets. Co-occurrence clustering excluded repertoires with fewer than 30,000 or more than 120,000 public chains, plus five with anomalous nucleotide sharing. In TCRdb, the immuneACCESS table is reduced to in-frame sequences with V and J assigned. These tables do not hold every clone; where another copy was compared, an unresolved V gene accounts for under half, and the others remain unexplained. D and trimming were read from the DNA, whereas the V and J calls and clone size are those reported in that table. The sample table lists tens of thousands of clones, roughly 63% of them with a count of one. About 6.7% of the sample lies in the top ten.

Overall study outcomes, separate from this receptor: In a later genetic analysis, fewer N-insertions in productive TCRs were reported among donors in an Asian-associated ancestry cluster than the roughly 640-donor mean. V-gene and J-gene trimming of TCR beta chains was associated with a missense DCLRE1C variant in a later genetic analysis, and the association was replicated in an independent cohort. The authors suggested that the approach could potentially be extended to other disease states and immunological phenotypes. Most TCR sequences were observed very rarely across donors, whereas some public TCRs were present in many individuals. Because counts were too low, about 18 rarely observed V segments, including chromosome 9 orphons, were left out of the earlier analysis of several hundred of the donors. A later analysis found that TCR association rates varied across HLA loci, with DRB1 alleles showing the most associated TCRs and HLA-C alleles the fewest. In an earlier analysis of several hundred of the donors, most TCR beta V segments were observed in productive rearrangements about 87% or about 30% of the time, broadly matching IMGT annotations. The cohort was sequenced for TCR beta chains only, and without alpha or paired-chain data the features that could be detected were limited. Assigning TCR associations to individual alleles was difficult when HLA alleles, especially DR and DQ, strongly co-occurred. The classifier was reported to diagnose cytomegalovirus status with high specificity and sensitivity in both the original and validation cohorts. HLA typing was unavailable for some donors at each locus, so association tests used only the typed subset. According to a later analysis, most CMV-associated TCR beta chains appeared to be HLA-restricted, and the HLA associations seemed to be driven largely by CMV exposure. In vitro tests confirmed that three of the cytomegalovirus-associated TCR beta chains recognize cytomegalovirus antigens. In a later analysis, 16,951 TCR beta sequences were associated with specific HLA alleles at a false discovery rate of 0.05. Correlated functional status among segregating V segments might reflect linkage disequilibrium, but an unknown experimental factor could not be ruled out. Some IMGT-functional V segments, including TRBV6-2 and TRBV6-3, could not be told apart with the 87-base-pair reads, so those segments were excluded. Compared with equally common non-associated chains, HLA-associated TCR beta chains in a later analysis were more clonally expanded and had lower generation probabilities. The study gave a list of some 150 TCR beta chains associated with cytomegalovirus. The presence/absence analyses assumed that sequencing depth was roughly uniform across donors, and that assumption may not be true. According to a later analysis, parvovirus B19, influenza, CMV and Epstein-Barr virus appeared linked to several top co-occurrence clusters. A cluster of highly shared sequence variants was judged likely to represent a technical artifact of the sequencing pipeline. A further reported finding was that TCR beta sequences accurately predicted the HLA-A and HLA-B alleles for most subjects in the first cohort. Immune exposure information for the cohort was limited to CMV serostatus.

The CDR3, from cysteine to phenylalanine, totals 14 residues. Only CDR3 DNA is held: 42 bases, read in frame from base 1. Relative to germline, V is missing 6 bases and J is missing 6 bases, with 7 bases of the junction outside any gene match. The germline V gene sets CDR1 to SGHRS and CDR2 to YFSETQ. This clone has a single count. It lacks a known antigen. No clone much larger than this one lies a single base away; base qualities are absent. The cohort consisted of some 670 healthy bone marrow donors. All cohort members were sampled while nominally healthy, although unrecorded immune exposures were likely present. The donor was CMV seronegative and belonged to the group of 380 or so seronegative cohort members. A peripheral blood sample was provided by each donor, and peripheral blood mononuclear cells were used for TCR beta sequencing. Genomic DNA extraction from the blood cell samples was performed with the Qiagen DNeasy Blood Extraction Kit.

The chain is assembled from TRBV5-1 and TRBJ2-1; a stretch of 9 junction bases matches TRBD2. The source is a woman aged 25 to 39 in good health and CMV-seronegative. Sample: PBMCs. The CDR3 region reads CASMGGGAVNEQFF. The DNA sequence follows: TGCGCCAGCATGGGCGGGGGGGCCGTCAATGAGCAGTTCTTC.